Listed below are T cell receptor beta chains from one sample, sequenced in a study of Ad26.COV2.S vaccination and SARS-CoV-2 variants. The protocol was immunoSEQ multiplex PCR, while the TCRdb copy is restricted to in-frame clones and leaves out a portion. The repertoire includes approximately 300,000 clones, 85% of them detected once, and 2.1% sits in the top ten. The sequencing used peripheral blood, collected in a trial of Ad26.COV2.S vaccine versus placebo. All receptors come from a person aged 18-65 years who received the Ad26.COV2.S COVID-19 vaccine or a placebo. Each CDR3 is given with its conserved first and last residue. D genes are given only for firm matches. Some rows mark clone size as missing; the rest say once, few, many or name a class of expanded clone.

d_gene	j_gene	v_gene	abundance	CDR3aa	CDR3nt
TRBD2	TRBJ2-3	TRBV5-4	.	CASSPQSGGAATDTQYF	TGTGCCAGCAGCCCTCAAAGCGGGGGGGCCGCGACAGATACGCAGTATTTT
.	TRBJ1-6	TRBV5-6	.	CASSLVRGLDSPLHF	TGTGCCAGCAGCTTGGTAAGGGGCCTGGATTCACCCCTCCACTTT
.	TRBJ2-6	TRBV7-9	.	CASRGRGTGANVLTF	TGTGCCAGCAGGGGCAGGGGCACCGGGGCCAACGTCCTGACTTTC
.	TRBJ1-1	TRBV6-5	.	CASSPRHRQARAFF	TGTGCCAGCAGCCCCCGACACCGACAGGCCCGGGCTTTCTTT
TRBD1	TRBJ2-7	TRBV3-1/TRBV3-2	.	CASSEVTGGDAYEQYF	TGTGCCAGCAGCGAGGTCACAGGGGGCGATGCCTACGAGCAGTACTTC
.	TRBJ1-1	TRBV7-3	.	CASSAAGANTEAFF	TGTGCCAGCAGCGCCGCCGGAGCGAACACTGAAGCTTTCTTT
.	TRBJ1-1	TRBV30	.	CAWSDGGTEAFF	TGTGCCTGGAGCGACGGGGGCACTGAAGCTTTCTTT
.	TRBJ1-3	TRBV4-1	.	CASSQVVGNTIYF	TGCGCCAGCAGCCAAGTGGTAGGAAACACCATATATTTT
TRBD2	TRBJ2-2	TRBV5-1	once	CASSLVSGGMNTGELFF	TGCGCCAGCAGCTTGGTTAGCGGGGGGATGAACACCGGGGAGCTGTTTTTT
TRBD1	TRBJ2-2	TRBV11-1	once	CASSFDRGNAGELFF	TGTGCCAGCAGCTTCGACAGGGGGAACGCCGGGGAGCTGTTTTTT
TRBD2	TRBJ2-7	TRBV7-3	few	CASSLRGGGDEQYF	TGTGCCAGCAGCCTCCGCGGGGGTGGCGACGAGCAGTACTTC